This T cell receptor (beta chain) was profiled in a study of T cells in Graves' hyperthyroidism and ophthalmopathy. In germline, CDR1 is MNHEY, CDR2 SVGAGI. The trim removed 3 bases at V and 5 bases at J, leaving 10 bases unmatched. This CDR3 spans 16 amino acids. Template material for amplifying TCR beta CDR3 regions consisted of RNA transcripts. A first-round RT-PCR of the TCR CDR3 used the HTBI primer set. TCRdb re-derived calls from the multiplex PCR reads in MiXCR, one entry per CDR3 protein. The data show around 350,000 distinct CDR3 sequences, with approximately 20% seen just once and 3.5% to 4% held by the top ten. Absent ophthalmopathy progression within 18 months defined stable Graves' hyperthyroidism. Reasons for excluding patients were uncontrolled infection, other autoimmune disease, pregnancy or lactation. The authors took PBMCs from 8 to 10 ml fresh peripheral blood. There are many counts of this clonotype.

The clonotype was recovered from a woman aged 18-30 years with Graves' hyperthyroidism. V and J are TRBV6-5 and TRBJ2-5; 9 positions match TRBD2. Sequenced material: blood. CDR3 sequence reads: CASSYNRRGGRETQYF. The CDR3 nucleotides read TGTGCCAGCAGTTATAACAGGCGGGGGGGCCGTGAGACCCAGTACTTC.